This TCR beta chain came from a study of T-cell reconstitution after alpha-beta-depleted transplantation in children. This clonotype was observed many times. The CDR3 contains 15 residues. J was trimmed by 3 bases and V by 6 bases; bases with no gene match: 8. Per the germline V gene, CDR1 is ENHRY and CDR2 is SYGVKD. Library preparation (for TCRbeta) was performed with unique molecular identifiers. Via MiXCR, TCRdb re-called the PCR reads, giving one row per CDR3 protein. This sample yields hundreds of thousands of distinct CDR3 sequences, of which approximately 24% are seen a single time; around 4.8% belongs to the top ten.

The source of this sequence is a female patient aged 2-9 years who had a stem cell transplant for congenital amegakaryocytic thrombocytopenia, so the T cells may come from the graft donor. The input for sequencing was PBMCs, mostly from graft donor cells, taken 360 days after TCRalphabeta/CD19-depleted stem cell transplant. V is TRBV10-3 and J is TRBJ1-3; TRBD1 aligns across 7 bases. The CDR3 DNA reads TGTGCCATCAGCCTTCCAGGGGGAGGTGGAAACACCATATATTTT. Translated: CAISLPGGGGNTIYF.